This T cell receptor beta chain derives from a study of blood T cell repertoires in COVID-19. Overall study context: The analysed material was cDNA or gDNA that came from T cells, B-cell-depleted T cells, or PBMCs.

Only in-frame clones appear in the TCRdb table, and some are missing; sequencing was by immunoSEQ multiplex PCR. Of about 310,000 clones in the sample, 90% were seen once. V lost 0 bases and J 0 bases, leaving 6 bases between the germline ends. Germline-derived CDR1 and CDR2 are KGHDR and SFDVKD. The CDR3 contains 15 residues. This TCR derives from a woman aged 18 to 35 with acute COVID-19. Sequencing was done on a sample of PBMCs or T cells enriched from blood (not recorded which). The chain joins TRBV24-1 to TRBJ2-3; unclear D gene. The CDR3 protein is CATSDLTASTDTQYF. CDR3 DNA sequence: TGTGCCACCAGTGATTTGACAGCTAGCACAGATACGCAGTATTTT.